The 4 T cell receptor beta chains below come from one sample, sequenced in a study of blood T cell repertoires in COVID-19. The repertoire was sequenced with immunoSEQ multiplex PCR; TCRdb's copy has only in-frame clones and lacks some. The table lists hundreds of thousands of clones, about 89% of them singletons. Sequenced sample: peripheral blood. All receptors come from a woman between 50 and 59 years old with COVID-19, enrolled during active disease.

The rearrangement joins TRBV6-2 or TRBV6-3 to TRBJ2-1, with D perhaps matching TRBD2 (6 bases). This CDR3 comprises 15 residues. Deletions cut 2 bases from V and 2 bases from J, with 10 bases between. The germline CDR1 and CDR2 sequences are MNHEY and SVGEGT. The CDR3, as DNA: TGTGCCAGCAGTTACCGCGCGGGGACCTACAATGAGCAGTTCTTC. As protein: CASSYRAGTYNEQFF.

V usage is TRBV6-1 and J usage is TRBJ2-7, with 11 positions matching TRBD1. Germline CDR1 and CDR2: MNHNS and SASEGT. Losses at the gene ends were 4 bases for V and 3 bases for J; bases not matched to a gene: 8. This CDR3 comprises 16 residues. The CDR3 region is CASSVQGQGAFYEQYF. CDR3 sequence (DNA): TGTGCCAGCAGTGTACAAGGACAGGGGGCCTTCTACGAGCAGTACTTC.

V usage is TRBV10-1 and J usage is TRBJ2-7; D gene uncertain. V was cut by 4 bases and J by 2 bases, with 9 bases left in between. This CDR3 is built from 13 residues. Germline V gene data show CDR1 as WNHNN and CDR2 as SYGVQD (reference sequence). In DNA form, the CDR3 reads TGCGCCAGCAGTGGAAACTTGCCCTACGAGCAGTACTTC. Amino acids: CASSGNLPYEQYF.

The sample holds one count of this clone. The chain has TRBV4-1 and TRBJ2-7, with 8 bases identical to TRBD1. V lost 1 base, J lost 3 bases, and 2 bases stayed unmatched. Germline V gives CDR1 MGHRA, CDR2 YSYEKL. This CDR3 has 14 amino acids. This chain's CDR3 is CASSQVQGDYEQYF. In nucleotides, the CDR3 is TGCGCCAGCAGCCAAGTACAGGGGGACTACGAGCAGTACTTC.